The entry below gives a single T cell receptor beta chain sequence along with its context. As yet, its antigen is unknown. This table comes from immunoSEQ multiplex PCR, and its TCRdb copy is limited to in-frame clones, with some not included. The sample includes 16,000 or so clones, over 60% of them seen just once. The investigators isolated CD4+ and CD8+ cells by positive magnetic bead selection and checked their purity by flow cytometry. Trimming stripped 4 bases from V and 2 bases from J, with 7 bases between. Germline V gene data show CDR1 as SNHLY and CDR2 as FYNNEI. The CDR3 extends over 13 amino acids. This entry comes from a study of somatic mutations in cytotoxic T cells in rheumatoid arthritis. Study-level background: Patient blood (around 31 ml EDTA) was taken immediately after diagnosis and before treatment.

The study, taken as a whole, reports: There was no significant difference in CD8+ T-cell clonality between rheumatoid arthritis patients and age-matched healthy controls.

This receptor was obtained from an adult with rheumatoid arthritis. V is TRBV2 and J is TRBJ2-3; D call uncertain. The sample consisted of CD8+ T cells sorted from blood. The CDR3 DNA sequence: TGTGCCAGCAGTGGGCTAGACACAGATACGCAGTATTTT. Its protein product is CASSGLDTDTQYF.